These T cell receptor beta chains were read from a single sample in a study of T cells in localized non-small cell lung cancer. Measured with immunoSEQ multiplex PCR; TCRdb has only the in-frame clones, and not every one. The sample has approximately 89,000 clones, around three quarters seen once. The sample in question was PBMCs, obtained before any cancer treatment. These receptors came from a man between 35 and 75 years old with stage II squamous cell lung carcinoma. CDR3s include the opening cysteine and the closing phenylalanine or tryptophan. D genes are given only for firm matches. Clone size is shown for a subset of rows, as once, few, many or a class of expanded clone.

>TRBJ2-7|-|TRBV7-9|TRBD1
TGTGCCAGCAGCCCGCGGACAGGGGGCCACGAGCAGTACTTC
CASSPRTGGHEQYF
>TRBJ2-7|-|TRBV30|TRBD1
TGTGCCTGGAGTGTACGGGGACAGGGTATTTTTACACCGCGAAGCTACGAGCAGTACTTC
CAWSVRGQGIFTPRSYEQYF
>TRBJ2-5|-|TRBV7-7|-
TGTGCTAGCAGCTTATTCGGGTACCAAGAGACCCAGTACTTC
CASSLFGYQETQYF
>TRBJ2-1|-|TRBV19|-
TGTGCCAGTAGTCTGGGCTTATACAATGAGCAGTTCTTC
CASSLGLYNEQFF
>TRBJ1-2|-|TRBV29-1|-
TGCAGCGTTGACGGGTCCGGGTCTGCTGGCTATGGCTACACCTTC
CSVDGSGSAGYGYTF
>TRBJ1-3|few|TRBV28|-
TGTGCCAGCAGGAACCGTGGAAACACCATATATTTT
CASRNRGNTIYF
>TRBJ1-2|-|TRBV7-8|-
TGTGCCAGCAGCTTATCCAGGGTCGGATATGGCTACACCTTC
CASSLSRVGYGYTF
>TRBJ2-3|-|TRBV5-1|-
TGCGCCAGCAGCTCATCCCGGACTACCACAGATACGCAGTATTTT
CASSSSRTTTDTQYF
>TRBJ2-3|-|TRBV2|-
TGTGCCAGCAGTGAAGCTTGGGTGGGGACAGATACGCAGTATTTT
CASSEAWVGTDTQYF
>TRBJ2-5|-|TRBV4-3|-
TGCGCCAGCAGCCAAGAACAGGGATATTGGGAGACCCAGTACTTC
CASSQEQGYWETQYF
>TRBJ1-1|-|TRBV5-1|-
TGCGCCAGCAGCTTGGCCAAGGGCCCGAACACTGAAGCTTTCTTT
CASSLAKGPNTEAFF
>TRBJ2-5|-|TRBV29-1|TRBD1
TGCAGCGTGGACAGGGGGCGAGAGACCCAGTACTTC
CSVDRGRETQYF
>TRBJ1-2|-|TRBV5-6|TRBD1
TGTGCCAGCAGCCTGGACAGGGACTATGGCTACACCTTC
CASSLDRDYGYTF
>TRBJ2-5|-|TRBV7-3|TRBD1
TGTGCCAGCAGCGCGGGACAGGGCGAGACCCAGTACTTC
CASSAGQGETQYF
>TRBJ2-1|-|TRBV29-1|-
TGCAGCGTCGACCTTGGGACAACCAACGCGGAGTTCTTC
CSVDLGTTNAEFF
>TRBJ1-3|-|TRBV4-1|TRBD1
TGCGCCAGCAGCCAAGATACAGGGGAGGGAAACACCATATATTTT
CASSQDTGEGNTIYF
>TRBJ1-6|-|TRBV4-2|TRBD1
TGTGCCAGCAGCTCGACAGGGGGCGGTAATTCACCCCTCCACTTT
CASSSTGGGNSPLHF
>TRBJ2-7|-|TRBV7-9|-
TGTGCCAGCAGCTTCCAGGGGTTTTACGAGCAGTACTTC
CASSFQGFYEQYF
>TRBJ2-2|-|TRBV4-3|-
TGCGCCAGCAGCCCCCAGGGAGGGAACACCGGGGAGCTGTTTTTT
CASSPQGGNTGELFF
>TRBJ2-1|-|TRBV27|TRBD2
TGTGCCAGCAGTTTAACTAGCGGGAGTACTAATGAGCAGTTCTTC
CASSLTSGSTNEQFF
>TRBJ2-7|-|TRBV14|-
TGTGCCAGCAGCCAAGATACGGCAGGGAGGGAGCAGTACTTC
CASSQDTAGREQYF
>TRBJ1-1|few|TRBV28|-
TGTGCCAGCAGTGACAACACTGAAGCTTTCTTT
CASSDNTEAFF
>TRBJ1-5|-|TRBV18|TRBD1
TGTGCCAGCTCACCTCAGGGGGCGAGCAATCAGCCCCAGCATTTT
CASSPQGASNQPQHF
>TRBJ1-4|-|TRBV4-2|TRBD1
TGTGCCAGCAGCCCAGGACAGGGCGGAACTAATGAAAAACTGTTTTTT
CASSPGQGGTNEKLFF
>TRBJ2-6|-|TRBV18|-
TGTGCCAGCTCACAGCCAGGGGGGAAGGCCAACGTCCTGACTTTC
CASSQPGGKANVLTF
>TRBJ1-1|-|TRBV9|-
TGTGCCAGCAGCCCACGGGCCATGGACACTGAAGCTTTCTTT
CASSPRAMDTEAFF
>TRBJ1-1|-|TRBV7-2|-
TGTGCCAGCAGCTTAGCACTCAGAGCTGAAGCTTTCTTT
CASSLALRAEAFF
>TRBJ2-5|-|TRBV15|-
TGTGCCACCAGCAGAGACTCAGGGTTAGAGACCCAGTACTTC
CATSRDSGLETQYF